This is a list of T cell receptor beta chains from one sample in a study of blood T cells in healthy people across ages. Each CDR3 protein gets one entry after TCRdb re-called the 5' RACE reads with MiXCR. The repertoire consists of about 1.6 million distinct CDR3 sequences, with about 31% occurring once and the leading ten covering approximately 10%. Input material: blood. These receptor sequences come from a woman aged 25 to 39 in good health. CDR3s leave out the opening cysteine and the closing phenylalanine or tryptophan. Clone size, where shown, is once, few, many, or a class for clones that have expanded.

J gene: TRBJ1-2
CDR3 length: 13
V gene: TRBV6-5
clone size: few
CDR3 protein: ASSHKTGGIYGYT

J gene: TRBJ2-7
CDR3 length: 12
V gene: TRBV11-2
clone size: -
CDR3 protein: ASKPGDTYYEQY

J gene: TRBJ2-7
CDR3 length: 11
V gene: TRBV2
clone size: -
CDR3 protein: ASTSGWEYEQY

J gene: TRBJ1-6
CDR3 length: 12
V gene: TRBV12-3/TRBV12-4
clone size: -
CDR3 protein: ASSLNRADSPLH

J gene: TRBJ2-6
CDR3 length: 14
V gene: TRBV28
clone size: -
CDR3 protein: ASSGLARSGANVLT

J gene: TRBJ1-4
CDR3 length: 13
V gene: TRBV20-1
clone size: -
CDR3 protein: SARGGGPRREKLF

J gene: TRBJ1-5
CDR3 length: 11
V gene: TRBV6-2/TRBV6-3
clone size: -
CDR3 protein: ASTNQASGDQH

J gene: -
CDR3 length: 13
V gene: TRBV14
clone size: -
CDR3 protein: ASSPAGTSCHEQY

J gene: TRBJ1-2
CDR3 length: 11
V gene: TRBV6-1
clone size: -
CDR3 protein: ASITGFNYGYT

J gene: TRBJ2-7
CDR3 length: 12
V gene: TRBV11-2
clone size: few
CDR3 protein: ASSLITLSYEQY

J gene: TRBJ2-4
CDR3 length: 14
V gene: TRBV20-1
clone size: -
CDR3 protein: SAGTSGSGAKNIQY

J gene: TRBJ1-5
CDR3 length: 18
V gene: TRBV12-3/TRBV12-4
clone size: -
CDR3 protein: ASSLMAEAFFGQRNQPQH

J gene: TRBJ2-3
CDR3 length: 10
V gene: TRBV21-1
clone size: -
CDR3 protein: ASKGCTDTQY

J gene: TRBJ2-7
CDR3 length: 11
V gene: TRBV20-1
clone size: few
CDR3 protein: SAPRGGIYEQY

J gene: TRBJ2-3
CDR3 length: 14
V gene: TRBV28
clone size: -
CDR3 protein: ASSSTGTGGGDTQY

J gene: -
CDR3 length: 12
V gene: TRBV3-1
clone size: -
CDR3 protein: ASSRSPRNNEQY

J gene: TRBJ1-2
CDR3 length: 11
V gene: TRBV29-1
clone size: -
CDR3 protein: SAALGGNYGYT

J gene: TRBJ2-3
CDR3 length: 13
V gene: TRBV29-1
clone size: -
CDR3 protein: SAALPGLGTDTQY

J gene: TRBJ2-3
CDR3 length: 14
V gene: TRBV11-2
clone size: few
CDR3 protein: ASSLVGGVSTDTQY

J gene: TRBJ1-5
CDR3 length: 14
V gene: TRBV15
clone size: -
CDR3 protein: ATSRGQGAFNQPQH

J gene: TRBJ1-1
CDR3 length: 10
V gene: TRBV12-3/TRBV12-4
clone size: -
CDR3 protein: ASSPVQGWAF

J gene: TRBJ2-7
CDR3 length: 13
V gene: TRBV6-2/TRBV6-3
clone size: many
CDR3 protein: ASSTPGELVDEQY

J gene: TRBJ2-5
CDR3 length: 13
V gene: TRBV7-3
clone size: many
CDR3 protein: ASSLIAGAGETQY

J gene: TRBJ2-2
CDR3 length: 13
V gene: TRBV12-3/TRBV12-4
clone size: -
CDR3 protein: ASRPSTSNTGELF

J gene: TRBJ2-7
CDR3 length: 13
V gene: TRBV11-2
clone size: few
CDR3 protein: ASSSPPGSSYEQY

J gene: TRBJ1-5
CDR3 length: 12
V gene: TRBV29-1
clone size: few
CDR3 protein: SVKGGSGNQPQH

J gene: TRBJ2-1
CDR3 length: 14
V gene: TRBV28
clone size: few
CDR3 protein: ASSTRDAYSYNEQF

J gene: TRBJ1-4
CDR3 length: 13
V gene: TRBV5-1
clone size: -
CDR3 protein: ASSWRDSGNQKLF

J gene: TRBJ2-2
CDR3 length: 14
V gene: TRBV5-1
clone size: -
CDR3 protein: ASSSVTTGITGELF

J gene: TRBJ2-5
CDR3 length: 12
V gene: TRBV10-3
clone size: -
CDR3 protein: AISITEGQETQY

J gene: TRBJ2-1
CDR3 length: 14
V gene: TRBV4-2
clone size: few
CDR3 protein: ASSRMGSGVYNEQF

J gene: TRBJ2-7
CDR3 length: 11
V gene: TRBV7-9
clone size: -
CDR3 protein: ASTATGPYEQY

J gene: TRBJ2-7
CDR3 length: 12
V gene: TRBV11-2
clone size: few
CDR3 protein: ASSLGLTNHEQY

J gene: TRBJ1-5
CDR3 length: 11
V gene: TRBV5-1
clone size: once
CDR3 protein: ASSLDTYQPQH

J gene: TRBJ1-2
CDR3 length: 12
V gene: TRBV10-1
clone size: -
CDR3 protein: ASRRTGDPLGYT

J gene: -
CDR3 length: 13
V gene: TRBV27
clone size: -
CDR3 protein: ASMVVLDSYYEQY

J gene: TRBJ2-3
CDR3 length: 11
V gene: TRBV20-1
clone size: many
CDR3 protein: SARAASTDTQY

J gene: TRBJ2-5
CDR3 length: 13
V gene: TRBV6-6
clone size: -
CDR3 protein: ASSLGTSGRGSQY

J gene: TRBJ2-1
CDR3 length: 13
V gene: TRBV6-6
clone size: few
CDR3 protein: ASSFTSGGSDEQF

J gene: TRBJ2-7
CDR3 length: 14
V gene: TRBV20-1
clone size: few
CDR3 protein: SASRKLPRVNYEQY

J gene: TRBJ2-7
CDR3 length: 16
V gene: TRBV30
clone size: many
CDR3 protein: AWSDGAGRSSHPYEQY

J gene: TRBJ1-2
CDR3 length: 12
V gene: TRBV29-1
clone size: -
CDR3 protein: SVEGGEKNYGYT